This TCR beta chain was sequenced during a study of cytomegalovirus exposure and HLA in healthy donors. Study results and caveats: A link between a missense DCLRE1C variant and TCR beta V- and J-gene trimming emerged from a later analysis. Versus the 666-donor mean, an Asian-associated ancestry cluster reportedly showed fewer N-insertions in a later analysis.

Per germline, CDR1 SGHRS and CDR2 YFSETQ. The CDR3 spans 14 residues. The V end was cut by 6 bases, the J end by 3 bases, with 12 bases between. Every donor was a healthy person donating bone marrow. Primers included in the PCR were 60 Vbeta and 13 Jbeta primers. Libraries were prepared by immunoSEQ multiplex PCR; TCRdb keeps only in-frame clonotypes and omits some of them. The repertoire holds approximately 120,000 clones, with 65% to 75% as singletons. Comment on this clone: What it binds is not known.

The clonotype was recovered from a man aged 35 to 55 in good health and CMV-seropositive. V and J are TRBV5-1 and TRBJ2-2; maybe TRBD1 (5 bases). The sequenced sample consisted of PBMCs. This CDR3 reads CASTRDSYTGELFF. The CDR3 DNA is TGCGCCAGCACCAGGGATTCCTACACCGGGGAGCTGTTTTTT. Full variable domain (remainder filled in from reference TRBV5-1 and TRBJ2-2): KAGVTQTPRYLIKTRGQQVTLSCSPISGHRSVSWYQQTPGQGLQFLFEYFSETQRNKGNFPGRFSGRQFSNSRSEMNVSTLELGDSALYLCASTRDSYTGELFFGEGSRLTVL.